This TCR beta chain comes out of a study of T cells after posttransplantation cyclophosphamide. General study points: Later post-transplant blood repertoires were often dominated by donor CD8+ memory clones. Recipient CMV seropositivity and CMV reactivation strongly tracked TRB clonality.

About this clone itself: Antigen specificity is unknown.

Assay: immunoSEQ multiplex PCR; the TCRdb copy retains only in-frame clones and omits some. The sample lists 20,000 to 25,000 clones, about 82% occurring once. Sequencing was carried out using PBMCs. This clonotype was sampled from a woman aged 60-75 years with a blood cancer, CMV-positive, and with a related stem cell donor.

CDR3 bases: TGTGCCAGCAGTTCAAGAGGGGGACTAGCGCCCACAGATACGCAGTATTTT. Protein sequence: CASSSRGGLAPTDTQYF. V is TRBV28 and J is TRBJ2-3; TRBD2 matches at 10 bases. V was clipped by 4 bases and J by 2 bases; unmatched bases: 9. The CDR3 runs to 17 residues. Germline loops: CDR1 MDHEN, CDR2 SYDVKM.